The present entry profiles one T cell receptor beta chain with its context. Its antigen is unidentified. This record comes from a study of cytomegalovirus exposure and HLA in healthy donors. Findings of the study overall: The study labeled fewer than 200 TCR beta chains cytomegalovirus-associated.

Deletions cut 2 bases from V and 0 bases from J, with 4 bases between. Germline CDR1 KGHSH, CDR2 LQKENI. The CDR3 is 13 amino acids. PCR amplification relied on 60 Vbeta primers (plus 13 Jbeta primers). The table came from immunoSEQ multiplex PCR; TCRdb's copy has only in-frame clones and leaves some out. Of over 85,000 clones in the sample, approximately 69% are singletons; the top ten hold around 1.3%. The source material was PBMCs. This TCR was recovered from a female donor in good health and CMV-seronegative. The chain couples TRBV18 to TRBJ1-1; D call uncertain. CDR3 sequence (DNA): TGTGCCAGCTCACCATCTATGAACACTGAAGCTTTCTTT. Translating gives CASSPSMNTEAFF.